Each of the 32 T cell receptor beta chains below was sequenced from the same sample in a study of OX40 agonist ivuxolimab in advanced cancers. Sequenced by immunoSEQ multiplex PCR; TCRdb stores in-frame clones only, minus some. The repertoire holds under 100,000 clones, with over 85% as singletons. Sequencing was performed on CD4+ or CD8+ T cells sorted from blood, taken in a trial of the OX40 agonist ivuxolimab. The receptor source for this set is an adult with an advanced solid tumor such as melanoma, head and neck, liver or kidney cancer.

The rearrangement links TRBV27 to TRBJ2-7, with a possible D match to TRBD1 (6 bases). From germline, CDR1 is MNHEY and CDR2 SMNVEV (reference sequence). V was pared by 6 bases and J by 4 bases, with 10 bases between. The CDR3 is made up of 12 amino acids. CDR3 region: CASSQTGYEQYF. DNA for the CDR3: TGTGCCAGCAGCCAAACAGGGTACGAGCAGTACTTC.

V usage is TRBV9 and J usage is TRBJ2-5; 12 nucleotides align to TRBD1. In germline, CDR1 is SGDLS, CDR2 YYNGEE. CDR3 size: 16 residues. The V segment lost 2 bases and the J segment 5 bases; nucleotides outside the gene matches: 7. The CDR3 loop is CASSVGQGASWETQYF. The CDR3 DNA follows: TGTGCCAGCAGCGTGGGACAGGGGGCCAGTTGGGAGACCCAGTACTTC.

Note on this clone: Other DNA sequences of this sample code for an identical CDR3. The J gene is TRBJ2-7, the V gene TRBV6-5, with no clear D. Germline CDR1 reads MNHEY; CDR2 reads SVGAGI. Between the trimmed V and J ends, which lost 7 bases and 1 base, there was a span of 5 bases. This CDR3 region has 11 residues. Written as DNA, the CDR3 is TGTGCCAGCAAGGGTTCCTACGAGCAGTACTTC. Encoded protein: CASKGSYEQYF.

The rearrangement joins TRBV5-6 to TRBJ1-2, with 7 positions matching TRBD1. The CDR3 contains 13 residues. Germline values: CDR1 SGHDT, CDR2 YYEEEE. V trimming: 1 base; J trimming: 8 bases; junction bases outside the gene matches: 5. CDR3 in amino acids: CASSLTGTEGYTF. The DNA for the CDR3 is TGTGCCAGCAGCTTGACAGGGACAGAGGGCTACACCTTC.

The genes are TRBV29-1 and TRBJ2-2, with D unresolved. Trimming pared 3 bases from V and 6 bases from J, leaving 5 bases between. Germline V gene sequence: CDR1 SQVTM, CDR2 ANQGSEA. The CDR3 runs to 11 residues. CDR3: CSVEVPGELFF. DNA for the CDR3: TGCAGCGTTGAGGTCCCCGGGGAGCTGTTTTTT.

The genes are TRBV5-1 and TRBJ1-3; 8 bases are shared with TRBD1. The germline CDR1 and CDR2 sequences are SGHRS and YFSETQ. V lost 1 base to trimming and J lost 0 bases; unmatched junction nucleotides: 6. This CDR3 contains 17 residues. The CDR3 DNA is TGCGCCAGCAGCTTGTCCCAGGGGGCCTACTCTGGAAACACCATATATTTT. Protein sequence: CASSLSQGAYSGNTIYF.

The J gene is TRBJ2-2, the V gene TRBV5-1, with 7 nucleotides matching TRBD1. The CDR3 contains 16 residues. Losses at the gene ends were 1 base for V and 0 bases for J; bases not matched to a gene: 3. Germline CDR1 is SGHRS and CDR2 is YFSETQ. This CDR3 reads CASSLNDRANTGELFF. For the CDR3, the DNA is TGCGCCAGCAGCTTGAATGACAGGGCGAACACCGGGGAGCTGTTTTTT. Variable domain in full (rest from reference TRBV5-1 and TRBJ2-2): KAGVTQTPRYLIKTRGQQVTLSCSPISGHRSVSWYQQTPGQGLQFLFEYFSETQRNKGNFPGRFSGRQFSNSRSEMNVSTLELGDSALYLCASSLNDRANTGELFFGEGSRLTVL.

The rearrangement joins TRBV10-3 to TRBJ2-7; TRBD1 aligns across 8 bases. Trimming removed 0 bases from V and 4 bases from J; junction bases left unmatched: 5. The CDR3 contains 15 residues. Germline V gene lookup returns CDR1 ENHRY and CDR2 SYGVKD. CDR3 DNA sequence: TGTGCCATCAGTGAGTCAAGTGGACAGGGATACGAGCAGTACTTC. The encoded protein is CAISESSGQGYEQYF.

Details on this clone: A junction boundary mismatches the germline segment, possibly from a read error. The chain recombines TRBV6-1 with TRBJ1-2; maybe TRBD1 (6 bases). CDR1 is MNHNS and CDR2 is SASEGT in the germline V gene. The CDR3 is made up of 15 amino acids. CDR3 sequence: CASREDPQGWNGYTF. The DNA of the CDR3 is TGTGCCAGCAGAGAAGACCCACAGGGTTGGAATGGCTACACCTTC.

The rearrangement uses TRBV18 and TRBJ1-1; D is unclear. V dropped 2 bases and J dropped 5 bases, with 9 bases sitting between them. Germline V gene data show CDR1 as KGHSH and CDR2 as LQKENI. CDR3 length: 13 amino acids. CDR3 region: CASSPGLETEAFF. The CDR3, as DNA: TGTGCCAGCTCACCAGGACTTGAAACTGAAGCTTTCTTT.

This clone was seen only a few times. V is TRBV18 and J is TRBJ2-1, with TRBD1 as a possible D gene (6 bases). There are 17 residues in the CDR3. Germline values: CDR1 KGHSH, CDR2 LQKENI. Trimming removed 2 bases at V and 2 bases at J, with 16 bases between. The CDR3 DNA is TGTGCCAGCTCACCAACTAAGGGCAGGGGCACCTACAATGAGCAGTTCTTC. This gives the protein CASSPTKGRGTYNEQFF.

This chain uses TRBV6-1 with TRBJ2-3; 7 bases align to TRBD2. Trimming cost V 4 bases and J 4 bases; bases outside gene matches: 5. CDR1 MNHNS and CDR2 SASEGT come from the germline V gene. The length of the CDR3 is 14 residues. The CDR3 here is CASSGGGGADTQYF. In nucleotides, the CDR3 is TGTGCCAGCAGTGGGGGGGGTGGTGCAGATACGCAGTATTTT.

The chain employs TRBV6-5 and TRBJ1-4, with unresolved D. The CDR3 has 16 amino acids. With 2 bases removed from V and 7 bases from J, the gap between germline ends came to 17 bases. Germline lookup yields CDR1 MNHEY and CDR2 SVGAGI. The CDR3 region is CASSYGSHLRGEKLFF. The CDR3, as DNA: TGTGCCAGCAGTTACGGGTCACACCTACGTGGTGAAAAACTGTTTTTT.

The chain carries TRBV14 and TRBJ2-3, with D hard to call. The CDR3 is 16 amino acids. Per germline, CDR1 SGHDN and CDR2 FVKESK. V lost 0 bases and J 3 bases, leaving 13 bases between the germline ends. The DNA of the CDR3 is TGTGCCAGCAGCCAAGATCGGCACGGTAGGACAGATACGCAGTATTTT. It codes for CASSQDRHGRTDTQYF.

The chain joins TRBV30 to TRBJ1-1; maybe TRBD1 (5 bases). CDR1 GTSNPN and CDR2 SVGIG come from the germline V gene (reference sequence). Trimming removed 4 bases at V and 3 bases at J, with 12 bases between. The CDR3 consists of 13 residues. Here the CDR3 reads CAWTQGGYTEAFF. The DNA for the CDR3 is TGTGCCTGGACCCAGGGAGGTTACACTGAAGCTTTCTTT. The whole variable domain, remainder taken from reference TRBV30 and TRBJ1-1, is SQTIHQWPATLVQPVGSPLSLECTVEGTSNPNLYWYRQAAGRGLQLLFYSVGIGQISSEVPQNLSASRPQDRQFILSSKKLLLSDSGFYLCAWTQGGYTEAFFGQGTRLTVV.

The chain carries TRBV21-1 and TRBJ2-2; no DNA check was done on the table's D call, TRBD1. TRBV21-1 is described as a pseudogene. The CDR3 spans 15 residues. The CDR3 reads CASSKMGLDTGELFF. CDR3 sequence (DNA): TGTGCCAGCAGCAAAATGGGGCTCGACACCGGGGAGCTGTTTTTT.

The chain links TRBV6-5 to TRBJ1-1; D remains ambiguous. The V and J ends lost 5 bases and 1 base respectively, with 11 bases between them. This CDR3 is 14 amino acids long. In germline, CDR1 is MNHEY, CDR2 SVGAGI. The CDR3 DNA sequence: TGTGCCAGCAGTCCCCGGTTGTCGAACACTGAAGCTTTCTTT. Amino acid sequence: CASSPRLSNTEAFF.

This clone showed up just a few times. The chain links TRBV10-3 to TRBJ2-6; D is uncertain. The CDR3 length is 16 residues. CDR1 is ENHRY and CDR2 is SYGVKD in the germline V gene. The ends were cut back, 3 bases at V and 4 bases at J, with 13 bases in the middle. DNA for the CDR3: TGTGCCATCAGTGATGGGTGGGCAGTCGGGGCCAACGTCCTGACTTTC. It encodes CAISDGWAVGANVLTF.

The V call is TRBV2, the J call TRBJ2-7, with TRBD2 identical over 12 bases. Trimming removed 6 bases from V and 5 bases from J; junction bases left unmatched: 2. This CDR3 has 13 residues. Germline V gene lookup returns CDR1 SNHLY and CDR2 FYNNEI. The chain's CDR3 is CASSGLAGNEQYF. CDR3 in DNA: TGTGCCAGCAGCGGACTAGCGGGGAACGAGCAGTACTTC.

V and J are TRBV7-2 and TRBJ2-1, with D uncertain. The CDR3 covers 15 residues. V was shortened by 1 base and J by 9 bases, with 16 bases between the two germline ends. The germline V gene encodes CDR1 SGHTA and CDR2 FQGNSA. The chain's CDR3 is CASSLGAQGTFEQFF. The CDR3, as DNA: TGTGCCAGCAGCTTAGGAGCGCAAGGTACTTTTGAGCAGTTCTTC.

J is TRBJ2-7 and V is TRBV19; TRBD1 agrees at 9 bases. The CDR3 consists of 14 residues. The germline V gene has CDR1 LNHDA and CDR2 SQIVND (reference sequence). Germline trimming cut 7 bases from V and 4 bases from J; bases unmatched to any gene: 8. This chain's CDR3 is CASKEGQGIYEQYF. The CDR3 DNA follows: TGTGCCAGTAAGGAGGGACAGGGAATATACGAGCAGTACTTC.

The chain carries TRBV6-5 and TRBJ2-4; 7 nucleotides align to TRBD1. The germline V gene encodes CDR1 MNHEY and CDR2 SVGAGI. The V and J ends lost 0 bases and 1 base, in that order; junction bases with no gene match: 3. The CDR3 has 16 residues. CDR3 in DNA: TGTGCCAGCAGTTACTCTCTACAGGGGGCCAAAAACATTCAGTACTTC. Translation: CASSYSLQGAKNIQYF.

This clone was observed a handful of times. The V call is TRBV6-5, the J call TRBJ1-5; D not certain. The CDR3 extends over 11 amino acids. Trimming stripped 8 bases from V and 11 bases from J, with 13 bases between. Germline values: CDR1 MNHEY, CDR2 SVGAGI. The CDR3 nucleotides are TGTGCCAGCGGGCTGGACTCTTCCCAGCATTTT. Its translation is CASGLDSSQHF.

The CDR3 DNA reads as TGTGCCAGCAGTTGGGGAGGGGAGCAGTACTTC. This gives the protein CASSWGGEQYF. This chain links TRBV6-5 with TRBJ2-7; 7 bases line up with TRBD2. Per germline, CDR1 MNHEY and CDR2 SVGAGI. The CDR3 runs 11 residues. V was pared by 4 bases and J by 7 bases, with 1 base of the junction left unmatched.

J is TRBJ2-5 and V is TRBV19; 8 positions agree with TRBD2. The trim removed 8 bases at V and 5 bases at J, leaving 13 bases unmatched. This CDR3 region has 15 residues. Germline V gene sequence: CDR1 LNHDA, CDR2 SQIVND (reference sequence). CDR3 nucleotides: TGTGCCAGTTCGGGAGGGGGGGCGAATCTGGAGACCCAGTACTTC. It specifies CASSGGGANLETQYF.

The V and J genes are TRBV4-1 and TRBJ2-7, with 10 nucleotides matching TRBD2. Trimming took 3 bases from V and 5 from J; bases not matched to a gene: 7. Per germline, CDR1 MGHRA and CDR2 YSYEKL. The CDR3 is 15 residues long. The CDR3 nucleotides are TGCGCCAGCAGCCAGGTAGCGGGAGGTATCGACGAGCAGTACTTC. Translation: CASSQVAGGIDEQYF.

The CDR3 DNA reads as TGTGCCAGCAGCGATCCGTCAGGGGGCCGGACTGAAGCTTTCTTT. Protein sequence: CASSDPSGGRTEAFF. The V gene is TRBV9, the J gene TRBJ1-1; TRBD1 agrees at 8 bases. Germline V gene lookup returns CDR1 SGDLS and CDR2 YYNGEE. J lost 5 bases, V lost 3 bases, and 9 bases had no gene match. The length of the CDR3 is 15 residues.

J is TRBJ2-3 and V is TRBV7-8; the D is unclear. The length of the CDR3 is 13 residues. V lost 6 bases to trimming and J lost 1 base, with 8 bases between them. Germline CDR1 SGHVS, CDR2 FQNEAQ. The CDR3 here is CASRSTGTDTQYF. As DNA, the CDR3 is TGTGCCAGCAGATCCACAGGCACAGATACGCAGTATTTT.

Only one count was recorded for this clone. The CDR3 DNA is TGTGCCAGCAGCAAGTGGGACAGGTCGGGCTCCTACGAGCAGTACTTC. Protein: CASSKWDRSGSYEQYF. This rearrangement joins TRBV21-1 to TRBJ2-7; the listed D gene, TRBD1, was not tested against the DNA. TRBV21-1 is shown as a pseudogene. The CDR3 extends over 16 amino acids.

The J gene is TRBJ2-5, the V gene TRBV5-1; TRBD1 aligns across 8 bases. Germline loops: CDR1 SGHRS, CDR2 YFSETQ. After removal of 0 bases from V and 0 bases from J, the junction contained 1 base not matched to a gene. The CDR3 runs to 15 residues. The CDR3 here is CASSLGTGYQETQYF. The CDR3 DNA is TGCGCCAGCAGCTTGGGGACAGGGTACCAAGAGACCCAGTACTTC.

CDR3 coding DNA: TGTGCCATCAGACACAGTTCGAATCAGCCCCAGCATTTT. Its translation: CAIRHSSNQPQHF. The rearrangement uses TRBV10-3 and TRBJ1-5; unclear D gene. V was trimmed by 6 bases and J by 4 bases, leaving 10 bases between them. CDR3 size: 13 residues. Germline V CDR1 and CDR2: ENHRY, SYGVKD.

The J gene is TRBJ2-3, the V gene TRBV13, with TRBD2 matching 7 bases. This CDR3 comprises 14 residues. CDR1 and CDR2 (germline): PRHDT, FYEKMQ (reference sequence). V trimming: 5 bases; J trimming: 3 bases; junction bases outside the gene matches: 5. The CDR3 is CASSRLAVTDTQYF. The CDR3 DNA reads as TGTGCCAGCAGCCGACTAGCCGTAACAGATACGCAGTATTTT.